What follows are 21 T cell receptor beta chains derived from one specimen sequenced in a study of cytomegalovirus exposure and HLA in healthy donors. The PCR employed 60 Vbeta primers together with 13 Jbeta primers. This table comes from immunoSEQ multiplex PCR, and its TCRdb copy is limited to in-frame clones, with some not included. This table has around 120,000 clones, around 80% appearing once. The sequenced material came from PBMCs. These TCRs come from a boy aged 2 to 10 in good health and CMV-seronegative.

This chain uses TRBV4-1 with TRBJ2-1; 13 nucleotides align to TRBD2. The CDR3 runs to 18 residues. CDR1 and CDR2 from the germline V gene are MGHRA and YSYEKL. Trimming at V came to 3 bases and at J to 7 bases, leaving 12 bases not matched to a gene. The DNA of the CDR3 is TGCGCCAGCAGCCAGCGGGGAGGACTAGCGGGAGACGTTAATGAGCAGTTCTTC. As protein: CASSQRGGLAGDVNEQFF.

The rearrangement joins TRBV5-4 to TRBJ1-1; D is possibly TRBD1 (5 bases). CDR3 length equals 15 residues. Trimming stripped 2 bases from V and 3 bases from J, with 14 bases between. Per germline, CDR1 SGHNT and CDR2 YYREEE (reference sequence). In DNA form, the CDR3 reads TGTGCCAGCAGCTTCGGACACGGTGAGGACACTGAAGCTTTCTTT. Protein product: CASSFGHGEDTEAFF.

This chain connects TRBV19 to TRBJ1-1; D perhaps matches TRBD1 (6 bases). The germline gives CDR1 LNHDA, CDR2 SQIVND (reference sequence). Trimming left V 4 bases short and J 1 base short, with 16 bases between. This CDR3 is 16 amino acids long. For the CDR3, the DNA is TGTGCCAGTAGTAGAGCACGGACGACAGGGAACACTGAAGCTTTCTTT. Translating it yields CASSRARTTGNTEAFF.

This clone has only one observation. This chain links TRBV5-6 with TRBJ2-7; 7 bases are shared with TRBD1. V dropped 5 bases and J dropped 3; count of bases not matched to a gene: 8. This CDR3 comprises 14 residues. Germline V gene data show CDR1 as SGHDT and CDR2 as YYEEEE. The CDR3 protein is CASRADRIHYEQYF. In DNA, the CDR3 is TGTGCCAGCAGAGCGGACAGGATCCACTACGAGCAGTACTTC.

This sequence joins TRBV5-5 and TRBJ2-3; 12 bases fit TRBD1. This CDR3 is 18 amino acids long. CDR1 SGHKS and CDR2 YYEKEE come from the germline V gene (reference sequence). The trim removed 0 bases at V and 1 base at J, leaving 6 bases unmatched. The CDR3 DNA reads TGTGCCAGCAGCTTGGCTTTGGGACAGGGGGCGCGCACAGATACGCAGTATTTT. Amino acid sequence: CASSLALGQGARTDTQYF.

The rearrangement links TRBV7-9 to TRBJ2-5; tentatively, D is TRBD2 (6 bases). The V end was cut by 0 bases, the J end by 7 bases, with 6 bases between. CDR1 SEHNR and CDR2 FQNEAQ come from the germline V gene (reference sequence). The CDR3 contains 12 residues. The DNA of the CDR3 is TGTGCCAGCAGCTTAGCGCGGGGGACCCAGTACTTC. Translating it yields CASSLARGTQYF. Using reference TRBV7-9 and TRBJ2-5 for the parts outside the CDR3, the full variable domain is DTGVSQNPRHKITKRGQNVTFRCDPISEHNRLYWYRQTLGQGPEFLTYFQNEAQLEKSRLLSDRFSAERPKGSFSTLEIQRTEQGDSAMYLCASSLARGTQYFGPGTRLLVL.

The V gene is TRBV4-2, the J gene TRBJ1-6; 10 bases align to TRBD1. This CDR3 spans 15 amino acids. J gave up 6 bases and V 3 bases, and 2 bases lay outside the gene matches. Germline V lookup: CDR1 LGHNA, CDR2 YNFKEQ. CDR3 sequence: CASSQGQGFNSPLHF. The DNA for the CDR3 is TGTGCCAGCAGCCAGGGACAGGGGTTTAATTCACCCCTCCACTTT.

J is TRBJ2-2 and V is TRBV28, with D possibly matching TRBD1 (6 bases). V lost 2 bases, J lost 5 bases, and 12 bases lay in between. This CDR3 is 15 amino acids long. Germline V gives CDR1 MDHEN, CDR2 SYDVKM. CDR3 DNA sequence: TGTGCCAGCAGTTTAGGGCAGGGGCATACCGGGGAGCTGTTTTTT. This encodes CASSLGQGHTGELFF.

V gene TRBV21-1 combines with J gene TRBJ2-1; the listed D gene, TRBD2, was not tested against the DNA. TRBV21-1 is described as a pseudogene. This CDR3 region has 19 residues. This chain's CDR3 is CASSKGTSGTSSSYNEQFF. CDR3 DNA sequence: TGTGCCAGCAGCAAAGGCACTAGCGGGACTTCGAGCTCCTACAATGAGCAGTTCTTC.

The chain combines TRBV6-1 with TRBJ2-1; D uncertain. The V end lost 6 bases, the J end lost 2 bases, and 5 bases lay between the germline ends. Germline V gene sequence: CDR1 MNHNS, CDR2 SASEGT. This CDR3 region has 12 residues. CDR3 in amino acids: CASRLPYNEQFF. The CDR3 DNA follows: TGTGCCAGCAGGCTACCCTACAATGAGCAGTTCTTC.

CDR3 sequence (DNA): TGTGCCAGCAGTGGGACGGACTCACAAAATACGCAGTATTTT. Its translation is CASSGTDSQNTQYF. The chain is built from TRBV6-1 and TRBJ2-3; possibly TRBD2 for D (5 bases). V shed 4 bases and J shed 7 bases, with 15 bases lying between them. CDR3 length equals 14 residues. The germline CDR1 and CDR2 sequences are MNHNS and SASEGT.

The chain employs TRBV7-3 and TRBJ2-5; no firm D call. The last part of the DNA fits TRBJ2-7 better; the J call may be wrong. The CDR3 totals 17 residues. The V gene's germline CDR1 is SGHTA and CDR2 FQGTGA. In DNA, the CDR3 is TGTGCCAGCAGCTTTATTTGGGCCCCACCTTGGGACTACGAGCAGTACTTC. Translated: CASSFIWAPPWDYEQYF.

This clone was observed a single time. The chain links TRBV6-1 to TRBJ1-3; perhaps TRBD1 as D (6 bases). CDR3 length equals 14 residues. The germline V gene has CDR1 MNHNS and CDR2 SASEGT. Trimming stripped 6 bases from V and 0 bases from J, with 9 bases between. The CDR3 loop is CASSIQGSGNTIYF. The CDR3 DNA reads TGTGCCAGCAGCATACAGGGCTCTGGAAACACCATATATTTT.

The chain joins TRBV19 to TRBJ2-3; 9 bases line up with TRBD1. The CDR3 is made up of 16 amino acids. V shed 5 bases, J shed 6 bases, and the junction held 12 bases outside the gene matches. The germline gives CDR1 LNHDA, CDR2 SQIVND (reference sequence). DNA for the CDR3: TGTGCCAGTAGTGCCCGGGACAGGGCGCCCTTGGATACGCAGTATTTT. Encoded protein: CASSARDRAPLDTQYF.

The CDR3 protein is CASSARTAYEQYF. Written as DNA, the CDR3 is TGTGCCAGTAGTGCTCGGACAGCCTACGAGCAGTACTTC. The gene calls are TRBV19 and TRBJ2-7, with D possibly being TRBD1 (6 bases). Trimming pared 5 bases from V and 2 bases from J, leaving 10 bases between. Germline-derived CDR1 and CDR2 are LNHDA and SQIVND (reference sequence). The length of the CDR3 is 13 residues.

V gene TRBV29-1 combines with J gene TRBJ2-1; 7 bases line up with TRBD1. The length of the CDR3 is 12 residues. The V segment lost 4 bases and the J segment 7 bases; nucleotides outside the gene matches: 4. Germline CDR1 is SQVTM and CDR2 is ANQGSEA. Here the CDR3 reads CSVARGLNEQFF. In DNA, the CDR3 is TGCAGCGTTGCTAGGGGGCTGAATGAGCAGTTCTTC.

The chain is built from TRBV28 and TRBJ1-1; D is possibly TRBD1 (5 bases). CDR3 length: 15 residues. Trimming cost V 2 bases and J 5 bases, with 15 bases left between them. Looked up from germline, CDR1 is MDHEN and CDR2 is SYDVKM. CDR3 sequence (DNA): TGTGCCAGCAGTTTAACCGTCGGGGGGTATACTGAAGCTTTCTTT. It translates to CASSLTVGGYTEAFF.

The J gene is TRBJ1-2, the V gene TRBV4-3; a weak D match, TRBD1 (6 bases). Germline values: CDR1 LGHNA, CDR2 YSLEER. V lost 0 bases, J lost 0 bases, and 11 bases lay in between. This CDR3 spans 16 amino acids. In DNA, the CDR3 is TGCGCCAGCAGCCAAGATCATCAGGGGCCTAACTATGGCTACACCTTC. Its protein product is CASSQDHQGPNYGYTF.

V gene TRBV7-2 combines with J gene TRBJ1-2; TRBD1 matches at 8 bases. The CDR3 has 14 amino acids. Germline V gene data show CDR1 as SGHTA and CDR2 as FQGNSA. V gave up 5 bases and J gave up 3 bases; unmatched junction bases: 5. The chain's CDR3 is CASSPMGQDYGYTF. In DNA form, the CDR3 reads TGTGCCAGCAGCCCAATGGGACAGGACTATGGCTACACCTTC. Full variable domain (outside the CDR3, taken from reference TRBV7-2 and TRBJ1-2): GAGVSQSPSNKVTEKGKDVELRCDPISGHTALYWYRQSLGQGLEFLIYFQGNSAPDKSGLPSDRFSAERTGGSVSTLTIQRTQQEDSAVYLCASSPMGQDYGYTFGSGTRLTVV.

V gene TRBV2 combines with J gene TRBJ1-1; no firm D call. With 10 bases removed from V and 5 bases from J, the gap between germline ends came to 20 bases. The CDR3 spans 14 residues. Germline loops: CDR1 SNHLY, CDR2 FYNNEI. CDR3 DNA sequence: TGTGCCAACCACGCCATCGAGGGCACAACTGAAGCTTTCTTT. Protein: CANHAIEGTTEAFF.

The chain has TRBV9 and TRBJ2-1, with D perhaps TRBD1 (5 bases). Germline V CDR1 and CDR2: SGDLS, YYNGEE. Trimming took 4 bases from V and 4 from J, leaving 15 bases between them. CDR3 length: 15 amino acids. This chain's CDR3 is CASSPQGENYNEQFF. The CDR3, as DNA: TGTGCCAGCAGCCCTCAGGGCGAGAATTACAATGAGCAGTTCTTC.